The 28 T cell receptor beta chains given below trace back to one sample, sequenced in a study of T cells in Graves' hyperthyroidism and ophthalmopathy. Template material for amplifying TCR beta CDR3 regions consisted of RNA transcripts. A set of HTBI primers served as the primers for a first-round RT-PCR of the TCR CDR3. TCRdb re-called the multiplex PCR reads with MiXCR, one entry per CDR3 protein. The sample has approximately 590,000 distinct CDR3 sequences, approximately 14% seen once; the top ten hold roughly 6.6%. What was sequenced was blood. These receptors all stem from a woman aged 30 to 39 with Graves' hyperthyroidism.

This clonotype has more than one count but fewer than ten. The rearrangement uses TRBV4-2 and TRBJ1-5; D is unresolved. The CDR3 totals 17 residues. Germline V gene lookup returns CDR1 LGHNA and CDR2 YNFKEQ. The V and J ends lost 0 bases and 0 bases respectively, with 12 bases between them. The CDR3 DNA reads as TGTGCCAGCAGCCAAGAAGGCGTCTCCTTTAGCAATCAGCCCCAGCATTTT. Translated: CASSQEGVSFSNQPQHF.

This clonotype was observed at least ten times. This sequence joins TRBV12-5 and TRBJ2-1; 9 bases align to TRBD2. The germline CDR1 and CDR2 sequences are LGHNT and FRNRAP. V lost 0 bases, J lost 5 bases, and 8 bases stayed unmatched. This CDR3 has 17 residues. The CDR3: CASGLVLGTSGHNEQFF. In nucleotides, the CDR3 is TGTGCTAGTGGTTTGGTACTGGGAACTAGCGGGCACAATGAGCAGTTCTTC.

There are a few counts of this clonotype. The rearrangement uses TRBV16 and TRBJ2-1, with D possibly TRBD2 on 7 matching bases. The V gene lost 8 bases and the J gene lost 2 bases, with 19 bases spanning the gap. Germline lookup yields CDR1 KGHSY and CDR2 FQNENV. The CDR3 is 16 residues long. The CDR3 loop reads CASCPRGGVTYNEQFF. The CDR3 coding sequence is TGTGCCAGCTGTCCGAGGGGGGGGGTGACCTACAATGAGCAGTTCTTC.

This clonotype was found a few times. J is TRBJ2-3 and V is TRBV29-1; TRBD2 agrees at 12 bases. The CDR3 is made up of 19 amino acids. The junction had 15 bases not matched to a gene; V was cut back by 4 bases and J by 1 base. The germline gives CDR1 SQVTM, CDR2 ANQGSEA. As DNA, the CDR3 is TGCAGCGTTGGGACTAGCGGGGCCAAGTACTACCCAGGCACAGATACGCAGTATTTT. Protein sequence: CSVGTSGAKYYPGTDTQYF.

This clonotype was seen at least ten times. The CDR3 nucleotides read TGCAGTGCTAGGTGGCCCTCAGGGGGAAACACTGAAGCTTTCTTT. Protein: CSARWPSGGNTEAFF. The chain carries TRBV20-1 and TRBJ1-1; 7 nucleotides agree with TRBD1. In germline, CDR1 is DFQATT, CDR2 SNEGSKA (reference sequence). The V gene end was trimmed by 3 bases and the J gene end by 2 bases; junction bases not matched to a gene: 9. The CDR3 contains 15 residues.

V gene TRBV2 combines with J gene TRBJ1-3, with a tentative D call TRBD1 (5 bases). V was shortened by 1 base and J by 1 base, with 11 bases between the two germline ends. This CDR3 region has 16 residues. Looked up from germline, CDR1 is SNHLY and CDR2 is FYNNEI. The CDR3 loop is CASSEDVGVSGNTIYF. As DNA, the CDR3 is TGTGCCAGCAGTGAAGATGTGGGGGTGTCTGGAAACACCATATATTTT.

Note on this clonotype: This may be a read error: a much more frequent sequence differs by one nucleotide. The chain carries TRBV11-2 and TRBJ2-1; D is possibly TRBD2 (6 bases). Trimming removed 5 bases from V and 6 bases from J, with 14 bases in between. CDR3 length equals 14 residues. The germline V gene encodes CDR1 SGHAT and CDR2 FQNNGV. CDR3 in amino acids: CASSKASVTNEQFF. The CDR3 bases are TGTGCCAGCAGCAAGGCTAGCGTTACCAATGAGCAGTTCTTC.

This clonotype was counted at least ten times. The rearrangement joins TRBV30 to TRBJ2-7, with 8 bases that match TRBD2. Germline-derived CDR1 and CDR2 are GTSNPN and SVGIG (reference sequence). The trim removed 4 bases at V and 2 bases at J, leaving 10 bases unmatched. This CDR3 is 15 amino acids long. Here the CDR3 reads CAWTPPGLAAYEQYF. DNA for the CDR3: TGTGCCTGGACCCCCCCAGGACTAGCCGCCTACGAGCAGTACTTC.

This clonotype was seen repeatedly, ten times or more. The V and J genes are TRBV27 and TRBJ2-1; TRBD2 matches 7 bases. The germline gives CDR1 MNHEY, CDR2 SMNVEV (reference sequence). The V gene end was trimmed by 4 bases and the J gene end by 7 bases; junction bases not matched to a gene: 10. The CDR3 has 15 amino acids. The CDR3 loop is CASSSVAGVVNEQFF. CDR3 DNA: TGTGCCAGCAGTTCGGTTGCGGGAGTTGTAAATGAGCAGTTCTTC.

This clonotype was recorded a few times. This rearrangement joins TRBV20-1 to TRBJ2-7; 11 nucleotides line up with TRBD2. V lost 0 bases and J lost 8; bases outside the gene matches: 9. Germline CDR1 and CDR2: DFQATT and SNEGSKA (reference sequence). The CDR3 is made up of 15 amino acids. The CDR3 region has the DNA TGCAGTGCTAGAGATCTTACTAGCGGGGGACTCAAGCAGTACTTC. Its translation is CSARDLTSGGLKQYF.

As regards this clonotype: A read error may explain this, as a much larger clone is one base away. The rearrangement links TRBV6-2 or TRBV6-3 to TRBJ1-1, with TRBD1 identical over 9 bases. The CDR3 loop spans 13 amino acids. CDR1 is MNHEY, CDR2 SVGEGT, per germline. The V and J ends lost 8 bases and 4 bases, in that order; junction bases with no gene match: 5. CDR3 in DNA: TGTGCCAGCGGGGGGACAGGGATCACTGAAGCTTTCTTT. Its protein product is CASGGTGITEAFF.

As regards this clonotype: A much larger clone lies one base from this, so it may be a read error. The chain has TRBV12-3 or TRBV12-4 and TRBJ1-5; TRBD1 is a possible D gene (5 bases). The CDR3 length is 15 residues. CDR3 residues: CASSFGGGTGQLQHF. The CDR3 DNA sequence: TGTGCCAGCAGTTTCGGGGGGGGGACGGGGCAGCTCCAGCATTTT.

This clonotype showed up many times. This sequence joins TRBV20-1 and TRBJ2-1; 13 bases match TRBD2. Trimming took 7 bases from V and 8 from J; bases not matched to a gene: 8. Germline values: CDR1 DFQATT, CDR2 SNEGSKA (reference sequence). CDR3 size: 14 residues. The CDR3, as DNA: TGCAGTGTAGGGGGACTAGCGGGAATCGATGAGCAGTTCTTC. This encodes CSVGGLAGIDEQFF.

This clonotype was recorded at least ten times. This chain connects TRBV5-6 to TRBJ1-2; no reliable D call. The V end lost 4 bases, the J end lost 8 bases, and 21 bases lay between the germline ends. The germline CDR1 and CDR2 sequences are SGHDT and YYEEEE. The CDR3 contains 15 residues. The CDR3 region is CASSLVFSENGGYTF. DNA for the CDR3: TGTGCCAGCAGCCTCGTTTTTAGTGAAAATGGGGGCTACACCTTC.

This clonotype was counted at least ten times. CDR3 in DNA: TGTGCCTGGAGTGTAGGTGAAAAACTGTTTTTT. It is translated as CAWSVGEKLFF. The chain employs TRBV30 and TRBJ1-4; no clear D gene. Germline V gives CDR1 GTSNPN, CDR2 SVGIG (reference sequence). The CDR3 runs 11 residues. V lost 0 bases to trimming and J lost 7 bases, with 3 bases between them. Filled out from reference TRBV30 and TRBJ1-4, the complete variable domain reads SQTIHQWPATLVQPVGSPLSLECTVEGTSNPNLYWYRQAAGRGLQLLFYSVGIGQISSEVPQNLSASRPQDRQFILSSKKLLLSDSGFYLCAWSVGEKLFFGSGTQLSVL.

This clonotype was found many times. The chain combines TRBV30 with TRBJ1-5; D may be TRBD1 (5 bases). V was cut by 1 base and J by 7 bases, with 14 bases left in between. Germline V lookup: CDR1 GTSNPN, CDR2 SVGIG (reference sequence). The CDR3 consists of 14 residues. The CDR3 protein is CAWSGRQGGQPQHF. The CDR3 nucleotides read TGTGCCTGGAGTGGGCGGCAGGGTGGGCAGCCCCAGCATTTT.

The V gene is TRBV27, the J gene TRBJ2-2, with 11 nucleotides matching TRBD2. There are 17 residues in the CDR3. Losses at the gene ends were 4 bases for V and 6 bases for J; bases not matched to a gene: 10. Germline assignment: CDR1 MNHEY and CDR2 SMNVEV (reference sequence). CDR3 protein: CASSSRTSGLFPGELFF. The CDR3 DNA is TGTGCCAGCAGTTCAAGGACTAGCGGGCTTTTCCCCGGGGAGCTGTTTTTT.

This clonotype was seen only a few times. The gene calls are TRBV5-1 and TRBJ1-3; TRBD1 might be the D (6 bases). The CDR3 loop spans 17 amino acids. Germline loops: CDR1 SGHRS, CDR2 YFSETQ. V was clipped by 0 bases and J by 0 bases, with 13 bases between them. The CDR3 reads CASSLAGRGNSGNTIYF. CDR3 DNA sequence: TGCGCCAGCAGCTTGGCCGGCAGGGGAAACTCTGGAAACACCATATATTTT.

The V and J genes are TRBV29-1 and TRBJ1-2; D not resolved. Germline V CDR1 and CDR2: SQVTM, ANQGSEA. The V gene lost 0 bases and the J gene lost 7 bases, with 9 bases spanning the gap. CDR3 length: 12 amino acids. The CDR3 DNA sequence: TGCAGCGTTGAAGAGGCAGTACCTGGCTACACCTTC. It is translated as CSVEEAVPGYTF.

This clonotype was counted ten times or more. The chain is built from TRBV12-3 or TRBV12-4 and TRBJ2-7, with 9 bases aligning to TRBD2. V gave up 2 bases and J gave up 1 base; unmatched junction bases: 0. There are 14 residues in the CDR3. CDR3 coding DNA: TGTGCCAGCAGTTTACTAGCGGGATCCTACGAGCAGTACTTC. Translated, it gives CASSLLAGSYEQYF.

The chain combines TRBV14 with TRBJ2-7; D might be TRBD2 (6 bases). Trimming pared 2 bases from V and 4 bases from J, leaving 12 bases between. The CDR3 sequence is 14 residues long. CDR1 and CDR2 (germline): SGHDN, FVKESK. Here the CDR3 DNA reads TGTGCCAGCAGCCAAACGGGAGCTGTGTACGAGCAGTACTTC. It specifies CASSQTGAVYEQYF. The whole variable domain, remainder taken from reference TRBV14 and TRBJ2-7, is EAGVTQFPSHSVIEKGQTVTLRCDPISGHDNLYWYRRVMGKEIKFLLHFVKESKQDESGMPNNRFLAERTGGTYSTLKVQPAELEDSGVYFCASSQTGAVYEQYFGPGTRLTVT.

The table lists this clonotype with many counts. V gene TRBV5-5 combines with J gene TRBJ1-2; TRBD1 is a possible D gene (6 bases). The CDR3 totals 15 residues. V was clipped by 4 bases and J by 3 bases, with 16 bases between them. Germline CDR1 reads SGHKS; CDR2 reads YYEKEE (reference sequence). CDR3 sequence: CASSPEWGRDYGYTF. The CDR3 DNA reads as TGTGCCAGCAGCCCCGAATGGGGGCGTGACTATGGCTACACCTTC.

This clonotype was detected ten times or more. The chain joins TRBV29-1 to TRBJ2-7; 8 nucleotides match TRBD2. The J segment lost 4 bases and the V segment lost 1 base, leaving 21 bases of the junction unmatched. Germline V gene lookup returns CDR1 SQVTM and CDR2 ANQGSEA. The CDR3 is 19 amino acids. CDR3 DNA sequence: TGCAGCGTTGAAGGAGGAGGCGGTAGCGGGATGTCCCGCCCGTACGAGCAGTACTTC. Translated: CSVEGGGGSGMSRPYEQYF.

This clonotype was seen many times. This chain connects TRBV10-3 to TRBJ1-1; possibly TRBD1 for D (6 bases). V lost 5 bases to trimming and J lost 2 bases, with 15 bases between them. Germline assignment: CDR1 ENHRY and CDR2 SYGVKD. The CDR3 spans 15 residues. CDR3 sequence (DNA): TGTGCCATCAGTCCGGGGGCCACGGGAAACACTGAAGCTTTCTTT. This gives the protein CAISPGATGNTEAFF.

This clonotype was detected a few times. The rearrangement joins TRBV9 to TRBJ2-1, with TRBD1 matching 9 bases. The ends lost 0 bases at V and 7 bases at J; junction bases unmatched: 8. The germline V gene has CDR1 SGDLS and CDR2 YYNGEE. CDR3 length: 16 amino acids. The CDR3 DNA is TGTGCCAGCAGCGTAGGAACCGGGACAGGGTTGAATGAGCAGTTCTTC. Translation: CASSVGTGTGLNEQFF.

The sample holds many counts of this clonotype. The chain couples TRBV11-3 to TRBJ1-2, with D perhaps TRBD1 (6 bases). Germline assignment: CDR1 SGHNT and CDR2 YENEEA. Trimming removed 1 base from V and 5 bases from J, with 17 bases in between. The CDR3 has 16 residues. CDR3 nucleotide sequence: TGTGCCAGCAGCTTAGTTAGTGAAGCCAGGGGTTATGGCTACACCTTC. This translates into CASSLVSEARGYGYTF.

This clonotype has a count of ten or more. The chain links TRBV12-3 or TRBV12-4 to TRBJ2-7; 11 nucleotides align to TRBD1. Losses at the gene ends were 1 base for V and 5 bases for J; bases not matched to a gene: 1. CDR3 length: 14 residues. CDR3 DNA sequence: TGTGCCAGCAGTTTAGGGACAGGGGGCCACGAGCAGTACTTC. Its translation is CASSLGTGGHEQYF.

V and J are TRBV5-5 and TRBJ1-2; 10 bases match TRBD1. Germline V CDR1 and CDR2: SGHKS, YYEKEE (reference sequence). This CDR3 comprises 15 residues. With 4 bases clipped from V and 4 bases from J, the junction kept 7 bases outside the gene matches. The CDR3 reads CASSADRGPGYGYTF. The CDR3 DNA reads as TGTGCCAGCAGCGCCGACAGGGGGCCTGGCTATGGCTACACCTTC.